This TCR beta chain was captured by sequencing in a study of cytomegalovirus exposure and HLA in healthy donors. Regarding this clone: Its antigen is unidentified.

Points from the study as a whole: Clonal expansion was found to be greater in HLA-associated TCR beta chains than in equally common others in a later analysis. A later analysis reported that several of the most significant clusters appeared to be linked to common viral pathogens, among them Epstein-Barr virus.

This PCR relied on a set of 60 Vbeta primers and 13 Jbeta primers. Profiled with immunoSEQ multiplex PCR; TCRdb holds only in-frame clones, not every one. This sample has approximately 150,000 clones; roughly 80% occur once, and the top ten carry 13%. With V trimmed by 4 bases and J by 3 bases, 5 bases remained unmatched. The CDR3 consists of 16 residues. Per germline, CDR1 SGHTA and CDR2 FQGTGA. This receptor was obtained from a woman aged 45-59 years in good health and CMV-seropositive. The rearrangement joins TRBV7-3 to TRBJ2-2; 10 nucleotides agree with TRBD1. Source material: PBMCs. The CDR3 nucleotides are TGTGCCAGCAGCTCTCGGACAGGGGGATACACCGGGGAGCTGTTTTTT. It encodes CASSSRTGGYTGELFF.